This TCR beta chain was sequenced for a study of response to subunit inactivated influenza vaccine. Points from the study as a whole: With each seasonal influenza vaccination, the authors suggested, few new T cells are recruited.

MiXCR, applied by TCRdb to the RT-PCR reads, yields one record per CDR3 protein. The sample contains 650,000 or so distinct CDR3 sequences, approximately 15% of which appear only once. This clonotype was counted a few times. No antigen is known for it. The receptor's source is a man aged 45-60 years who received an inactivated influenza vaccine. The specimen comprised PBMCs from blood, sampled 14 days before vaccination.

DNA of the CDR3: TGTGCCAGCAGTAGGCTCCGGGACACCAATCAGCCCCAGCATTTT. Protein sequence: CASSRLRDTNQPQHF. This sequence joins TRBV6-2 or TRBV6-3 and TRBJ1-5; a possible D gene is TRBD1 (6 bases). The CDR3 length is 15 residues. CDR1 and CDR2 from the germline V gene are MNHEY and SVGEGT. V lost 5 bases and J lost 3, with 14 bases in between.